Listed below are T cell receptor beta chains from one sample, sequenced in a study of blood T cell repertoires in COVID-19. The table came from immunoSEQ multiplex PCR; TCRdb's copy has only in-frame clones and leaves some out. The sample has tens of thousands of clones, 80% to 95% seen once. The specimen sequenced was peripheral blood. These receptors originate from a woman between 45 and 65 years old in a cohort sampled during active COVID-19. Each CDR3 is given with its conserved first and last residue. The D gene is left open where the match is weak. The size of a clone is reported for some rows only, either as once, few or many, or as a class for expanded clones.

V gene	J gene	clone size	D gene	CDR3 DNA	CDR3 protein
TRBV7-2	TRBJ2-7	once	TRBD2	TGTGCCAGCAGCCCGACTAGCGGGGCCTACGAGCAGTACTTC	CASSPTSGAYEQYF
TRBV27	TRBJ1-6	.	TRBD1	TGTGCCAGCAGTCAGGACAGGCGGAATTCACCCCTCCACTTT	CASSQDRRNSPLHF
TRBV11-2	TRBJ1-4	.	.	TGTGCCAGCAGCCACATACAGGGCGACTCTTTTTTT	CASSHIQGDSFF
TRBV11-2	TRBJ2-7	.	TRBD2	TGTGCCAGCAGCCGTGCGACCCTAGCGGGGGGATACGAGCAGTACTTC	CASSRATLAGGYEQYF
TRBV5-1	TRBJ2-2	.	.	TGCGCCAGCAGCTTAACGACTAGTAGGACCGGGGAGCTGTTTTTT	CASSLTTSRTGELFF
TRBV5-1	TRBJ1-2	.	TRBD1	TGCGCCAGCAGATACGGAACAGGGGGCACTAACTATGGCTACACCTTC	CASRYGTGGTNYGYTF
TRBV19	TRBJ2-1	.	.	TGTGCCAGTAGTACAACCGGCCCCTGGGGCGATGAGCAGTTCTTC	CASSTTGPWGDEQFF
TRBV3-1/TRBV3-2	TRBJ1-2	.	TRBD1	TGTGCCAGCAGCCCCTGGGACAGGGGGCGCGGGGGCTACACCTTC	CASSPWDRGRGGYTF
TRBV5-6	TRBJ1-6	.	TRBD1	TGTGCCAGCAGCTTGTTTTGGCAGGGGGATAATTCACCCCTCCACTTT	CASSLFWQGDNSPLHF
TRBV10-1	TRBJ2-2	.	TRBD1	TGCGCCAACCCCATTAATCTGACAGGGGAAGAAACCGGGGAGCTGTTTTTT	CANPINLTGEETGELFF
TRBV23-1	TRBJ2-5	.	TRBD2	TGCGCCAACGGACTAGCGGGACACCCCGGGCACCAAGAGACCCAGTACTTC	CANGLAGHPGHQETQYF
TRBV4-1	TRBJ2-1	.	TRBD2	TGCGCCAGCAGTCTCGCGGGGGGCCCCTACAATGAGCAGTTCTTC	CASSLAGGPYNEQFF
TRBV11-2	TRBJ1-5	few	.	TGTGCCAGCAGCTCTGGGGGCACGGGACAGCCCCAGCATTTT	CASSSGGTGQPQHF
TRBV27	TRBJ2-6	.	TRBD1	TGTGCCAGCAGTCTATTCGGGACAGTCGGAGGTGGCGGCAACGTCCTGACTTTC	CASSLFGTVGGGGNVLTF
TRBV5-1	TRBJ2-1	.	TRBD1	TGCGCCAGCAGCGTCGGGACAGGGGGCTTGGAGCAGTTCTTC	CASSVGTGGLEQFF
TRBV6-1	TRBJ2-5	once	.	TGTGCCAGCAGTGAACGGGGGTCGGGGCGAGAGACCCAGTACTTC	CASSERGSGRETQYF
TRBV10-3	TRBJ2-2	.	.	TGTGCCATCAGGACTGCGAACACCGGGGAGCTGTTTTTT	CAIRTANTGELFF
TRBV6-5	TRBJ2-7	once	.	TGTGCCAGCAGTCCCATACAGGGATCCTACGAGCAGTACTTC	CASSPIQGSYEQYF
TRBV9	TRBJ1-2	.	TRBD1	TGTGCCAGCAGCTCCCAGACAGGGCGGTATGGCTACACCTTC	CASSSQTGRYGYTF
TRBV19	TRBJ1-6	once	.	TGTGCCAGTAGTAGTTGGACACAAAATTCACCCCTCCACTTT	CASSSWTQNSPLHF
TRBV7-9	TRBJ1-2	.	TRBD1	TGTGCCAGCAGCCTGACAGGGTCGGACTATGGCTACACCTTC	CASSLTGSDYGYTF
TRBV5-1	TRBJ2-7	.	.	TGCGCCAGCAGCTTGCTGGGGGCGACCTACGAGCAGTACTTC	CASSLLGATYEQYF
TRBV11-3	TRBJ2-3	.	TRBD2	TGTGCCAGCAGCTCAGGGACTAGCGAGTACACAGATACGCAGTATTTT	CASSSGTSEYTDTQYF
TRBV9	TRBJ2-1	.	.	TGTGCCAGCAGCGTAGGGGTAGGGGCCAACAATGAGCAGTTCTTC	CASSVGVGANNEQFF
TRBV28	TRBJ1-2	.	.	TGTGCCAGCAGTGCCCGCCTAACGGGAGCCGGTGGCGGCTACACCTTC	CASSARLTGAGGGYTF
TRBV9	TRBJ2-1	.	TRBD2	TGTGCCAGCAGCTTAGTAGCGGGGCCCAACAATGAGCAGTTCTTC	CASSLVAGPNNEQFF
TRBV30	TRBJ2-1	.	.	TGTGCCTGGAGTGTCCTCCGGGAGTCAAATGAGCAGTTCTTC	CAWSVLRESNEQFF
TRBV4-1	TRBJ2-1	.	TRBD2	TGCGCCAGCAGCCCGCACTCTAGCGGGGTATACAATGAGCAGTTCTTC	CASSPHSSGVYNEQFF
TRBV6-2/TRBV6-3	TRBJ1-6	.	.	TGTGCCAGCAGCCCCACGCCCAGGGTTATCCACTTT	CASSPTPRVIHF
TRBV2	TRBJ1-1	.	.	TGTGCCAGCAGCAAGAACTCAGGGATTCGGAACACTGAAGCTTTCTTT	CASSKNSGIRNTEAFF
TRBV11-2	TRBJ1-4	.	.	TGTGCCAGCAGCTCAGGGTCCCGGTTTGAAAAACTGTTTTTT	CASSSGSRFEKLFF
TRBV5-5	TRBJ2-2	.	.	TGTGCCAGCAGCTTGGAACCCTACGGGGAGCTGTTTTTT	CASSLEPYGELFF
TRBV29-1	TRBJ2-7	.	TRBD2	TGCAGCGTAGCCTCGGGACTAGCGGGAGTCGAGCAGTACTTC	CSVASGLAGVEQYF
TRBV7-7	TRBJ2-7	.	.	TGTGCTAGCAGCTTAGAGCAGGGATCCTACGAGCAGTACTTC	CASSLEQGSYEQYF
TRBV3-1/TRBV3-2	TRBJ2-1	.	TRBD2	TGTGCCAGCAGCGTGAATTGGGAGGGCGGGGGCAATGAGCAGTTCTTC	CASSVNWEGGGNEQFF